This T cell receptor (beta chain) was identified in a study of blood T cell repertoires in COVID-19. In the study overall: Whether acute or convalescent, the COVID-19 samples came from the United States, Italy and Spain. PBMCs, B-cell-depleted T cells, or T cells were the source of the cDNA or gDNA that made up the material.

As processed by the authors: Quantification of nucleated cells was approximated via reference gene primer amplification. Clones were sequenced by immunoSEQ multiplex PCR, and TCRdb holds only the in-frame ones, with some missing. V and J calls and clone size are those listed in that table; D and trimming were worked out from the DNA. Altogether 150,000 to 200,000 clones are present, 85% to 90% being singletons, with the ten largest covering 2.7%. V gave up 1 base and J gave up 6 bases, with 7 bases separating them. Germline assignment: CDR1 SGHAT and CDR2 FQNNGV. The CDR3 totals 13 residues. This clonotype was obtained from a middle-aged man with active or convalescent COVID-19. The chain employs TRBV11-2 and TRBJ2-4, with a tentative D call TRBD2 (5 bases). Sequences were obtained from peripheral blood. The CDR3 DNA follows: TGTGCCAGCAGCTTAGGTGGAGGAAACATTCAGTACTTC. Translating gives CASSLGGGNIQYF.